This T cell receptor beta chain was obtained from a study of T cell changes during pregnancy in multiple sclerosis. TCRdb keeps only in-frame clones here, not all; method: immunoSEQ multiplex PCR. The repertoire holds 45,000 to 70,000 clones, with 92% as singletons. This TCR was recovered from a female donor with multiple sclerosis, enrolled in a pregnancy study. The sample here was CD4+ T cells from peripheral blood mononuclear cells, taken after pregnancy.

CDR3 sequence: CASSQDTGPYEQYF. Written as DNA, the CDR3 is TGCGCCAGCAGCCAAGACACAGGACCCTACGAGCAGTACTTC. The chain links TRBV4-3 to TRBJ2-7; maybe TRBD1 (5 bases). Per the germline V gene, CDR1 is LGHNA and CDR2 is YSLEER. The ends were cut back, 0 bases at V and 2 bases at J, with 8 bases in the middle. The CDR3 has 14 residues.